The next 29 T cell receptor beta chains were all read from a single sample in a study of human T cells and chemical hapten exposure. Time point: pre-sensitization, week 0. Documented treatment: therapeutic diphenylcyclopropenone sensitization with weekly scalp DPC. TCRdb reanalysed the RACE reads using MiXCR and keeps one entry per CDR3 protein. The sample consists of around 120,000 distinct CDR3 sequences, approximately 12% of them appearing once. Material: whole blood, obtained in connection with sensitization to the hapten diphenylcyclopropenone (DPC). The receptors derive from a woman younger than 35 with alopecia areata. Some clones in this sample may be carry-over from other donors' samples.

The CDR3 protein is CASSRWGTQNIQYF. In DNA, the CDR3 is TGTGCCAGTAGTCGCTGGGGGACCCAAAACATTCAGTACTTC. The chain has TRBV13 and TRBJ2-4, with D perhaps assigned TRBD1 or TRBD2 (5 bases each). Per germline, CDR1 PRHDT and CDR2 FYEKMQ (reference sequence). The germline V and J ends were trimmed by 9 bases and 5 bases, with 17 bases remaining between them. The CDR3 sequence is 14 residues long.

In its sample, this clonotype was seen a few times. The CDR3 reads CSARIAGGPGYNEQFF. The CDR3 nucleotides read TGCAGTGCTAGGATCGCGGGGGGGCCAGGTTACAATGAGCAGTTCTTC. V and J are TRBV20-1 and TRBJ2-1; 9 positions match TRBD2. From germline, CDR1 is DFQATT and CDR2 SNEGSKA (reference sequence). Trimming at V came to 3 bases and at J to 4 bases, leaving 10 bases not matched to a gene. The length of the CDR3 is 16 residues.

A few counts support this clonotype. V usage is TRBV20-1 and J usage is TRBJ1-1, with TRBD1 matching 8 bases. The CDR3 is 15 residues long. Germline CDR1 DFQATT, CDR2 SNEGSKA (reference sequence). Trimming removed 1 base from V and 3 bases from J; junction bases left unmatched: 7. The CDR3 protein is CSARGAAQGDTEAFF. The CDR3 DNA follows: TGCAGTGCTAGAGGGGCGGCACAGGGGGACACTGAAGCTTTCTTT.

The chain is built from TRBV20-1 and TRBJ2-4; 7 bases align to TRBD1. V shed 3 bases and J 1 base; nucleotides not matched to a gene: 6. The V gene's germline CDR1 is DFQATT and CDR2 SNEGSKA (reference sequence). This CDR3 is 15 amino acids long. CDR3 in DNA: TGCAGTGCTAGGGATCTGACAGGGGCCAAAAACATTCAGTACTTC. As protein: CSARDLTGAKNIQYF.

This clonotype was picked up a small number of times. The J gene is TRBJ1-4, the V gene TRBV18, with a tentative D call TRBD1 (5 bases). The CDR3 has 15 residues. The ends were cut back, 3 bases at V and 6 bases at J, with 14 bases in the middle. Germline V gene sequence: CDR1 KGHSH, CDR2 LQKENI. The CDR3 reads CASSPLGRLDEKLFF. Written as DNA, the CDR3 is TGTGCCAGCTCACCGCTGGGACGTCTTGATGAAAAACTGTTTTTT.

This clonotype has at least ten counts. The chain has TRBV20-1 and TRBJ2-7, with TRBD2 matching over 9 bases. Trimming cost V 6 bases and J 0 bases; bases outside gene matches: 12. Germline values: CDR1 DFQATT, CDR2 SNEGSKA (reference sequence). This CDR3 is 16 amino acids long. The CDR3 spells CSATSGGHTTSYEQYF. The CDR3 DNA is TGCAGTGCCACGAGCGGGGGGCATACAACCTCCTACGAGCAGTACTTC.

This chain's CDR3 is CASSPGLRIRDYGYTF. As DNA, the CDR3 is TGCGCCAGCAGCCCGGGCTTGAGGATACGTGATTATGGCTACACCTTC. The genes are TRBV4-3 and TRBJ1-2; no definite D call. The germline V gene encodes CDR1 LGHNA and CDR2 YSLEER. Trimming removed 4 bases at V and 5 bases at J, with 20 bases between. This CDR3 spans 16 amino acids.

This clonotype was observed a handful of times. The chain links TRBV7-9 to TRBJ2-5, with D hard to call. This CDR3 region has 14 residues. The germline V and J ends were trimmed by 5 bases and 5 bases, with 15 bases remaining between them. CDR1 is SEHNR and CDR2 is FQNEAQ in the germline V gene (reference sequence). The CDR3: CASSVNSYAETQYF. CDR3 in DNA: TGTGCCAGCAGCGTAAACAGTTACGCGGAGACCCAGTACTTC.

The chain recombines TRBV5-1 with TRBJ1-3; D remains ambiguous. This CDR3 region has 16 residues. The germline V gene has CDR1 SGHRS and CDR2 YFSETQ. V shed 0 bases and J shed 0 bases, with 10 bases lying between them. The CDR3 loop reads CASSLVGIASGNTIYF. The CDR3 nucleotides read TGCGCCAGCAGCTTGGTCGGGATCGCCTCTGGAAACACCATATATTTT.

A few counts support this clonotype. The V gene is TRBV27, the J gene TRBJ1-1, with unresolved D. Germline V gene sequence: CDR1 MNHEY, CDR2 SMNVEV (reference sequence). The CDR3 has 17 amino acids. The V gene lost 3 bases and the J gene lost 2 bases, with 19 bases spanning the gap. CDR3 sequence (DNA): TGTGCCAGCAGTTTTTCCCCTGACACCCCCTTAAACACTGAAGCTTTCTTT. Protein: CASSFSPDTPLNTEAFF.

The V call is TRBV20-1, the J call TRBJ2-1; D is perhaps TRBD1 (5 bases). Germline loops: CDR1 DFQATT, CDR2 SNEGSKA (reference sequence). CDR3 length: 13 residues. V was trimmed by 6 bases and J by 6 bases, leaving 15 bases between them. For the CDR3, the DNA is TGCAGTGCCAAACGACAGACCCTCAATGAGCAGTTCTTC. This codes for CSAKRQTLNEQFF.

There are a few counts of this clonotype. The rearrangement uses TRBV20-1 and TRBJ2-3; 8 bases line up with TRBD2. The CDR3 runs 14 residues. Germline assignment: CDR1 DFQATT and CDR2 SNEGSKA (reference sequence). V shed 7 bases, J shed 1 base, and the junction held 7 bases outside the gene matches. The CDR3 DNA is TGCAGTGTCCTAGGAGCGGGGGGCACAGATACGCAGTATTTT. Translating gives CSVLGAGGTDTQYF.

This clonotype has just a few counts. The genes are TRBV18 and TRBJ2-7, with 9 bases aligning to TRBD1. Germline CDR1 KGHSH, CDR2 LQKENI. The CDR3 runs to 15 residues. V dropped 4 bases and J dropped 3; count of bases not matched to a gene: 7. The CDR3 region is CASSLPGQGHYEQYF. Written as DNA, the CDR3 is TGTGCCAGCTCACTACCGGGACAGGGACACTACGAGCAGTACTTC.

The table lists this clonotype with many counts. V gene TRBV5-1 combines with J gene TRBJ1-1, with D maybe TRBD1 (6 bases). Germline V CDR1 and CDR2: SGHRS, YFSETQ. V was shortened by 4 bases and J by 2 bases, with 12 bases between the two germline ends. The CDR3 sequence is 14 residues long. CDR3 in amino acids: CASSVTGPNTEAFF. CDR3 coding DNA: TGCGCCAGCAGCGTCACAGGGCCCAACACTGAAGCTTTCTTT.

This clonotype was counted between two and nine times. This chain links TRBV6-5 with TRBJ2-7; 11 bases are shared with TRBD1. Looked up from germline, CDR1 is MNHEY and CDR2 is SVGAGI. This CDR3 is built from 14 residues. V lost 5 bases, J lost 4 bases, and 4 bases stayed unmatched. CDR3 sequence reads: CASSRGTGGYEQYF. The CDR3 bases are TGTGCCAGCAGTCGTGGGACAGGGGGTTACGAGCAGTACTTC.

V and J are TRBV20-1 and TRBJ2-7; 7 positions match TRBD1. CDR3 length: 12 amino acids. In germline, CDR1 is DFQATT, CDR2 SNEGSKA (reference sequence). Trimming cost V 3 bases and J 5 bases; bases outside gene matches: 4. In nucleotides, the CDR3 is TGCAGTGCTAGCCCGACAGGGAACGAGCAGTACTTC. Its translation is CSASPTGNEQYF.

The chain recombines TRBV7-6 with TRBJ1-1; 7 nucleotides match TRBD1. The CDR3 has 15 residues. V dropped 5 bases and J dropped 1; count of bases not matched to a gene: 7. Germline V gives CDR1 SGHVS, CDR2 FNYEAQ. CDR3 in DNA: TGTGCCAGCAGCCTGAATGGACAGGCGAACACTGAAGCTTTCTTT. Protein product: CASSLNGQANTEAFF.

This clonotype was found a few times. The chain employs TRBV3-1 and TRBJ1-6; D not resolved. The CDR3 extends over 17 amino acids. Trimming stripped 4 bases from V and 0 bases from J, with 13 bases between. CDR1 and CDR2 (germline): LGHDT, YNNKEL (reference sequence). The CDR3 bases are TGTGCCAGCAGCCTCACCGAAGGGAGCTCCTATAATTCACCCCTCCACTTT. It is translated as CASSLTEGSSYNSPLHF.

This clonotype was picked up many times. The CDR3 coding sequence is TGTGCCAGCAGTTATGACAGGGTACTCGGAGAGACCCAGTACTTC. The encoded protein is CASSYDRVLGETQYF. The chain employs TRBV12-3 or TRBV12-4 and TRBJ2-5; 7 nucleotides line up with TRBD1. This CDR3 region has 15 residues. V shed 4 bases, J shed 4 bases, and the junction held 9 bases outside the gene matches.

This clonotype was found a few times. This chain connects TRBV20-1 to TRBJ2-1; 12 nucleotides match TRBD2. This CDR3 is built from 17 residues. V trimming: 0 bases; J trimming: 16 bases; junction bases outside the gene matches: 19. Germline assignment: CDR1 DFQATT and CDR2 SNEGSKA (reference sequence). CDR3 nucleotides: TGCAGTGCTAGAGATGAGGGACTAGCGGGTCTCTGGGCCCAGATCTTCTTC. Translation gives CSARDEGLAGLWAQIFF.

The J gene is TRBJ1-2, the V gene TRBV28; D is perhaps TRBD1 (6 bases). CDR1 MDHEN and CDR2 SYDVKM come from the germline V gene. This CDR3 is built from 13 residues. V was trimmed by 6 bases and J by 4 bases, leaving 12 bases between them. For the CDR3, the DNA is TGTGCCAGCAGGGAGGGGGAGTTCTATGGCTACACCTTC. Translation: CASREGEFYGYTF.

This chain links TRBV28 with TRBJ2-7, with 9 bases identical to TRBD1. V dropped 6 bases and J dropped 7; count of bases not matched to a gene: 13. The germline CDR1 and CDR2 sequences are MDHEN and SYDVKM. This CDR3 has 15 residues. CDR3 coding DNA: TGTGCCAGCAGGGCCGTAGGGACAGGGAGGCGGGAGCAGTACTTC. Amino acids: CASRAVGTGRREQYF. The full variable domain, with the rest looked up from reference TRBV28 and TRBJ2-7, is DVKVTQSSRYLVKRTGEKVFLECVQDMDHENMFWYRQDPGLGLRLIYFSYDVKMKEKGDIPEGYSVSREKKERFSLILESASTNQTSMYLCASRAVGTGRREQYFGPGTRLTVT.

At least ten counts were recorded for this clonotype. The chain has TRBV29-1 and TRBJ2-1; D is undetermined. The CDR3 has 10 residues. V lost 5 bases, J lost 7 bases, and 6 bases lay in between. Germline assignment: CDR1 SQVTM and CDR2 ANQGSEA. The CDR3: CSVLGNEQFF. The DNA of the CDR3 is TGCAGCGTTCTGGGGAATGAGCAGTTCTTC.

This clonotype was seen more than once but under ten times. This chain joins TRBV12-3 or TRBV12-4 and TRBJ1-1; D is perhaps TRBD1 (5 bases). The ends were cut back, 5 bases at V and 10 bases at J, with 17 bases in the middle. The CDR3 totals 13 residues. CDR3 loop: CASSTLSPGGAFF. The CDR3 nucleotides read TGTGCCAGCAGTACCCTAAGTCCGGGGGGAGCTTTCTTT.

This clonotype was recorded at least ten times. The chain recombines TRBV9 with TRBJ1-1; the D is unclear. Germline V gene lookup returns CDR1 SGDLS and CDR2 YYNGEE. V was shortened by 0 bases and J by 2 bases, with 5 bases between the two germline ends. The CDR3 spans 13 residues. CDR3 nucleotide sequence: TGTGCCAGCAGCGTAGAGGGAAACACTGAAGCTTTCTTT. As protein: CASSVEGNTEAFF. Full variable domain (remainder filled in from reference TRBV9 and TRBJ1-1): DSGVTQTPKHLITATGQRVTLRCSPRSGDLSVYWYQQSLDQGLQFLIQYYNGEERAKGNILERFSAQQFPDLHSELNLSSLELGDSALYFCASSVEGNTEAFFGQGTRLTVV.

The chain has TRBV18 and TRBJ2-4; the D is unclear. The germline V gene has CDR1 KGHSH and CDR2 LQKENI. The CDR3 covers 14 residues. Trimming pared 2 bases from V and 3 bases from J, leaving 8 bases between. The CDR3 nucleotides read TGTGCCAGCTCACCAGGGCAGAACAAAAACATTCAGTACTTC. Protein product: CASSPGQNKNIQYF.

The chain couples TRBV27 to TRBJ1-1; D perhaps matches TRBD1 (5 bases). The germline gives CDR1 MNHEY, CDR2 SMNVEV (reference sequence). The V and J ends lost 6 bases and 0 bases respectively, with 8 bases between them. CDR3 length: 13 residues. In DNA form, the CDR3 reads TGTGCCAGCAGGGGGGTCATGAACACTGAAGCTTTCTTT. Translating it yields CASRGVMNTEAFF.

This clonotype was observed a few times. The V call is TRBV12-3 or TRBV12-4, the J call TRBJ2-2; no definite D call. The V end was cut by 6 bases, the J end by 0 bases, with 11 bases between. There are 15 residues in the CDR3. CDR3 sequence (DNA): TGTGCCAGCAGCCCGACATATGCGAACACCGGGGAGCTGTTTTTT. This translates into CASSPTYANTGELFF.

The chain has TRBV4-3 and TRBJ1-2, with 8 positions matching TRBD1. The CDR3 extends over 15 amino acids. J was trimmed by 0 bases and V by 3 bases; bases with no gene match: 3. Germline loops: CDR1 LGHNA, CDR2 YSLEER. In nucleotides, the CDR3 is TGCGCCAGCAGCCAGGGACAGGCTACTAACTATGGCTACACCTTC. It encodes CASSQGQATNYGYTF.